Listed below are T cell receptor beta chains from one sample, sequenced in a study of tumor-infiltrating lymphocytes in primary liver carcinoma. TCRdb redid the calling of the multiplex PCR reads with MiXCR, one entry per CDR3 protein. The sample yields 150,000 to 200,000 distinct CDR3 sequences, 85% seen once. The sequenced sample consisted of tumor tissue from primary liver carcinoma. The receptors stem from a man between 35 and 55 years old with primary liver carcinoma and hepatitis B virus infection. CDR3s include the opening cysteine and the closing phenylalanine or tryptophan. D genes are given only for firm matches. Clone size is shown for a subset of rows, as once, few, many or a class of expanded clone.

>-|TRBJ1-5|-|TRBV6-1
CASSEGENDQPQHF
TGTGCCAGCAGTGAAGGGGAAAATGATCAACCCCAGCATTTT
>-|TRBJ2-7|-|TRBV5-1
CANSTSGGRSYEQYF
TGCGCCAACAGCACATCCGGGGGACGATCCTACGAGCAGTACTTC
>-|TRBJ2-1|-|TRBV29-1
CSVDQRAYNEHFF
TGCAGCGTTGATCAGCGGGCCTACAATGAGCATTTCTTC
>-|TRBJ2-3|-|TRBV29-1
CSIEGGADITDTQYF
TGCAGCATTGAGGGCGGTGCCGACATCACAGATACGCAGTATTTT
>-|TRBJ2-7|TRBD1|TRBV5-6
CASSQNPGQGEHEQYF
TGTGCCAGCAGCCAGAACCCGGGACAGGGTGAGCACGAGCAGTACTTC
>-|TRBJ2-1|-|TRBV28
CASSLVLNEQFF
TGTGCCAGCAGTTTGGTGCTGAATGAGCAGTTCTTC
>few|TRBJ1-2|TRBD1|TRBV20-1
CSAGLTGGLYGYTF
TGCAGTGCTGGTCTAACAGGGGGCCTCTATGGCTACACCTTC
>-|TRBJ2-1|TRBD2|TRBV12-3/TRBV12-4
CASAGRRNEDFF
TGTGCCAGCGCCGGGAGGAGAAATGAAGACTTCTTC
>-|TRBJ2-1|-|TRBV4-2
CASCQDWSTGCEQFF
TGTGCCAGCTGCCAAGATTGGAGTACCGGCTGTGAGCAGTTCTTC
>-|TRBJ1-1|-|TRBV5-1
CASSLRQADTEALF
TGCGCCAGCAGCCTCCGACAGGCCGACACTGAAGCTTTGTTT
>-|TRBJ2-5|TRBD1|TRBV29-1
CEGNTGGIQYF
TGCGAGGGAAATACAGGGGGGATCCAGTACTTC